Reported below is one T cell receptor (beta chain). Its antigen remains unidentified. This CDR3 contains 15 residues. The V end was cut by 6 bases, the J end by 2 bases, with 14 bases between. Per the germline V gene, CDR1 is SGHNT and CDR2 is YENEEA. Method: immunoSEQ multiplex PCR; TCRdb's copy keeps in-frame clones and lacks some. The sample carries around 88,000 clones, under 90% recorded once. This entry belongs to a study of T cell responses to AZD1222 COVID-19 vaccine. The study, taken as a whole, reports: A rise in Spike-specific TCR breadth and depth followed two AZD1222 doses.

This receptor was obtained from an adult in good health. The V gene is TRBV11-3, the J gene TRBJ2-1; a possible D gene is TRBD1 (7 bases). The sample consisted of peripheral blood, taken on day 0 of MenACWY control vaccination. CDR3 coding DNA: TGTGCCAGCAGGACAGGGACTTCAACCTACAATGAGCAGTTCTTC. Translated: CASRTGTSTYNEQFF.